This T cell receptor beta chain was recovered during a study of blood T cell repertoires in COVID-19. Assay: immunoSEQ multiplex PCR; the TCRdb copy retains only in-frame clones and omits some. The repertoire holds about 260,000 clones, with over 80% as singletons. The CDR3 has 15 residues. Per germline, CDR1 LGHDT and CDR2 YNNKEL (reference sequence). Trimming pared 4 bases from V and 2 bases from J, leaving 11 bases between. Sequenced input: peripheral blood. The rearrangement uses TRBV3-1 (or the pseudogene TRBV3-2) and TRBJ2-2; TRBD1 is a possible D gene (6 bases). The TCR was taken from a woman in her 70s with COVID-19, enrolled during active disease. CDR3 in DNA: TGTGCCAGCAGCCGGGGGACACCCAACACCGGGGAGCTGTTTTTT. It specifies CASSRGTPNTGELFF.